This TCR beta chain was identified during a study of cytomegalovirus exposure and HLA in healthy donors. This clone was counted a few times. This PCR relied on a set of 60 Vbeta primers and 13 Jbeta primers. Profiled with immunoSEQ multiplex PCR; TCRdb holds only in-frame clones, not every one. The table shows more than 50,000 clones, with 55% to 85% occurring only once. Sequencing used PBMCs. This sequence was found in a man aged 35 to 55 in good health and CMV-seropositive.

Written as DNA, the CDR3 is TGCGCCAGCAGCCTTTCCAGGGTTTCCGGGGAGCTGTTTTTT. Translation: CASSLSRVSGELFF. The gene calls are TRBV4-3 and TRBJ2-2, with D tentatively TRBD1 (5 bases). The CDR3 loop spans 14 amino acids. Germline CDR1 and CDR2: LGHNA and YSLEER. V was pared by 4 bases and J by 6 bases, with 12 bases between.